Listed here is a single TCR beta chain. It has no known antigen specificity. No qualities accompany the bases; no much larger clone lies one base away. The CDR3 regions of human TCRbeta chains were analyzed by immunosequencing. The paper's data handling went like this. TCRs in the repertoires were compared against a reference library of SARS-CoV-2-specific TCRs that had been generated with the MIRA antigen-specificity platform. Breadth meant the fraction of unique TCRs that were SARS-CoV-2-associated, whereas depth meant the fraction of total T cells that were SARS-CoV-2-associated. Each spike-specific TCR was assigned to its reactive spike region and to a CD4 or CD8 class using the MIRA data. Log10-transformed breadth and depth values were compared by one-way ANOVA with Sidak's multiple comparisons tests. TCRdb holds this immuneACCESS table with in-frame rearrangements only. Some clones are missing; in checked studies, unresolved V genes explain under half, and the rest has no known cause. The DNA was the basis for D and trimming; V, J and clone size are from that table. The sample yields approximately 170,000 clones; roughly 92% were counted once. The leading ten clones occupy roughly 1.6% of the sample.

This specimen's time point label, per the study, means: baseline before first vaccination. The vaccinee samples were drawn from two UK trials, COV001 and COV002, one of which was a single-blind randomized controlled phase 2/3 trial testing AZD1222 (ChAdOx1 nCoV-19) in healthy adults. For TCRbeta chain sequencing, PBMC samples from trial participants were taken at day 0 and at day 28 after the second dose. These data originate in a study of T cell responses to AZD1222 COVID-19 vaccine (dated by TCRdb to about 2021). As for the study more broadly: AZD1222 recipients given second doses at about 4 weeks or at about 12 weeks were pooled, since spike-specific TCR depth and breadth were not found to differ between the two schedules. A total of just over 230 trial participants underwent TCR sequencing, of whom 200 to 220 received two doses of AZD1222 and some 26 received two doses of the MenACWY control vaccine. Trial participants were enrolled by age into 18-55, 56-69 and 70-plus year subgroups, with around 150, 28 and 57 TCR-sequenced participants respectively. The paper's findings and limits, for the study overall: In the small 56-69-year group, the increase in depth fell short of significance, most likely because of low power. Conclusions about previously exposed vaccinees were limited because only 6 or 7 AZD1222 recipients were SARS-CoV-2 seropositive at baseline. Because no day 14 peak-response samples were available, repertoires were characterized only after the peak T cell response. CD4 TCRs associated with the vaccine covered the entire spike protein, and the dominant responses were in regions 160-218 and 743-854. Participants were mostly white British, with more females than males. The authors suggested clonal diversity may have been underestimated. After two AZD1222 doses, both the breadth and the depth of spike-specific TCRs were significantly higher than at day 0 and than in MenACWY recipients. Nearly half of unique spike-specific TCRs reportedly recognized epitopes outside regions mutated in the B.1.351 and B.1.1.7 variants.

Per the germline V gene (reference sequence), GTSNPN is the CDR1 and SVGIG is the CDR2. Spanning cysteine to phenylalanine, the CDR3 consists of 14 amino acids. The CDR3 DNA has 42 bases and is translated from base 1. Germline trimming: 3 bases from V, 6 bases from J; junction bases outside gene matches: 10. Sequencing was performed on peripheral blood, taken on day 0 of AZD1222 vaccination. The TCR comes from an adult in good health. Here the chain combines TRBV30 and TRBJ1-1, with 7 bases matching TRBD1. In nucleotide form, the sequence is TGTGCCTGGAGGATAAGGGGGCGCGGTGCTGAAGCTTTCTTT. It translates to CAWRIRGRGAEAFF.